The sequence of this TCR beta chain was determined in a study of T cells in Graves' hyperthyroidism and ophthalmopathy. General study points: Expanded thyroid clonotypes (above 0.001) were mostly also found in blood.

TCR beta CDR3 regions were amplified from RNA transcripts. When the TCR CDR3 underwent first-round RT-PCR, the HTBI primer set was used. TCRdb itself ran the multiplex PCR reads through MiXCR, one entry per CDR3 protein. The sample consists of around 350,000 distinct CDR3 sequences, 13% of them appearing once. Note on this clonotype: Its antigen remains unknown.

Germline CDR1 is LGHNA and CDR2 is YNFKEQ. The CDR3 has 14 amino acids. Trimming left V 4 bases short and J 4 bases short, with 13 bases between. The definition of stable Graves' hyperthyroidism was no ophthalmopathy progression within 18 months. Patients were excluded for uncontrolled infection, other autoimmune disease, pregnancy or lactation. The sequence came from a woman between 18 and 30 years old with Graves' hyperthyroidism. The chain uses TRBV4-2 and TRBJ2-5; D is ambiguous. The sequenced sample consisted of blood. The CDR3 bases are TGTGCCAGCAGCCCATCCGGTCCATTAGAGACCCAGTACTTC. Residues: CASSPSGPLETQYF.